The 30 T cell receptor beta chains below come from one sample, sequenced in a study of T cell changes during pregnancy in multiple sclerosis. Sequencing was performed with immunoSEQ multiplex PCR; in TCRdb, only in-frame clones are kept and a portion is missing. Of 81,000 or so clones detected, about 91% appear once; the ten largest clones hold 3% to 4%. The source was PBMCs, collected in the first trimester of pregnancy. These receptors came from a female donor in good health, serving as a control in a pregnancy study. Some clones in this sample may be carry-over from other donors' samples.

The rearrangement links TRBV27 to TRBJ2-1; D perhaps matches TRBD2 (5 bases). CDR1 is MNHEY, CDR2 SMNVEV, per germline (reference sequence). CDR3 length: 14 residues. V was clipped by 5 bases and J by 7 bases, with 15 bases between them. The CDR3 DNA reads as TGTGCCAGCAGTCTCGAGTCCCAGCGGAATGAGCAGTTCTTC. Its translation is CASSLESQRNEQFF.

Regarding this clone: Other DNA sequences in the same sample also yield this CDR3. V and J are TRBV28 and TRBJ2-2, with 9 nucleotides matching TRBD2. Germline V gives CDR1 MDHEN, CDR2 SYDVKM. Trimming at V came to 3 bases and at J to 3 bases, leaving 2 bases not matched to a gene. This CDR3 is built from 15 residues. The CDR3 region is CASSFGGRDTGELFF. CDR3 DNA sequence: TGTGCCAGCAGTTTTGGCGGGAGGGACACCGGGGAGCTGTTTTTT.

V usage is TRBV7-8 and J usage is TRBJ2-7; 14 nucleotides match TRBD2. After removal of 5 bases from V and 3 bases from J, the junction contained 6 bases not matched to a gene. Germline assignment: CDR1 SGHVS and CDR2 FQNEAQ. CDR3 length: 16 residues. The CDR3 DNA reads TGTGCCAGCAGCACGACAGGGACTAGCGGGAGCTACGAGCAGTACTTC. As protein: CASSTTGTSGSYEQYF. The entire variable domain, with the rest obtained from reference TRBV7-8 and TRBJ2-7, is as follows: GAGVSQSPRYKVAKRGQDVALRCDPISGHVSLFWYQQALGQGPEFLTYFQNEAQLDKSGLPSDRFFAERPEGSVSTLKIQRTQQEDSAVYLCASSTTGTSGSYEQYFGPGTRLTVT.

The chain carries TRBV6-5 and TRBJ1-1, with D hard to call. CDR1 is MNHEY, CDR2 SVGAGI, per germline. Trimming left V 5 bases short and J 6 bases short, with 19 bases between. This CDR3 is built from 15 residues. The DNA for the CDR3 is TGTGCCAGCAGTCCCAGAACTGGTAGCCTCTCTGAAGCTTTCTTT. Encoded protein: CASSPRTGSLSEAFF.

The V call is TRBV5-4, the J call TRBJ2-3; D is perhaps TRBD1 (5 bases). The CDR3 is made up of 15 amino acids. Germline CDR1 reads SGHNT; CDR2 reads YYREEE (reference sequence). V dropped 5 bases and J dropped 2 bases, with 15 bases sitting between them. CDR3 sequence reads: CASSQGTLPTDTQYF. The DNA of the CDR3 is TGTGCCAGCAGTCAGGGAACCCTCCCCACAGATACGCAGTATTTT.

This sequence joins TRBV4-2 and TRBJ1-6, with D hard to call. CDR1 is LGHNA, CDR2 YNFKEQ, per germline. Trimming cost V 0 bases and J 4 bases, with 13 bases left between them. The CDR3 sequence is 17 residues long. CDR3 sequence: CASSQERRAWYNSPLHF. CDR3 coding DNA: TGTGCCAGCAGCCAAGAAAGGAGGGCCTGGTATAATTCACCCCTCCACTTT.

J is TRBJ1-2 and V is TRBV18; 7 nucleotides match TRBD1. The CDR3 covers 13 residues. Trimming took 3 bases from V and 5 from J; bases not matched to a gene: 3. Germline-derived CDR1 and CDR2 are KGHSH and LQKENI. Here the CDR3 reads CASSPDRSYGYTF. Written as DNA, the CDR3 is TGTGCCAGCTCACCGGACAGGTCTTATGGCTACACCTTC.

This clone was seen once. The chain couples TRBV27 to TRBJ1-6; D remains unclear. CDR3 size: 15 residues. The V end lost 5 bases, the J end lost 6 bases, and 14 bases lay between the germline ends. CDR1 is MNHEY, CDR2 SMNVEV, per germline (reference sequence). Written as DNA, the CDR3 is TGTGCCAGCAGTACCCTCGGAGGGCCTAATTCACCCCTCCACTTT. This translates into CASSTLGGPNSPLHF.

The chain combines TRBV7-7 with TRBJ1-1; D is unclear. Germline V CDR1 and CDR2: SSHAT, FNYEAQ (reference sequence). This CDR3 spans 13 amino acids. The V and J ends lost 2 bases and 5 bases respectively, with 9 bases between them. Here the CDR3 reads CASSLHLRTEAFF. CDR3 coding DNA: TGTGCCAGCAGCTTACACCTTCGGACTGAAGCTTTCTTT.

V gene TRBV4-1 combines with J gene TRBJ2-7; TRBD1 matches at 8 bases. The CDR3 spans 14 residues. CDR1 is MGHRA, CDR2 YSYEKL, per germline. Trimming cost V 4 bases and J 3 bases; bases outside gene matches: 5. The CDR3 loop reads CASSPRDRSYEQYF. In nucleotides, the CDR3 is TGCGCCAGCAGCCCCAGGGACAGGAGCTACGAGCAGTACTTC.

V is TRBV27 and J is TRBJ2-7; 8 bases map to TRBD1. Germline CDR1 and CDR2: MNHEY and SMNVEV (reference sequence). V lost 3 bases to trimming and J lost 4 bases; unmatched junction nucleotides: 5. The CDR3 runs to 14 residues. Here the CDR3 DNA reads TGTGCCAGCAGTTTCCGACAGGGGCCTTACGAGCAGTACTTC. It translates to CASSFRQGPYEQYF.

About this clone: Compared with germline, one end of the junction differs, possibly owing to a read error. The sample has other DNA sequences that encode this CDR3 too. The chain uses TRBV4-3 and TRBJ2-3, with 8 bases matching TRBD1. This CDR3 has 16 residues. Germline V gives CDR1 LGHNA, CDR2 YSLEER. Here the CDR3 reads CASSQDGRGHGDTQYF. The CDR3 DNA reads as TGCGCCAGCAGCCAAGATGGCAGGGGGCATGGAGATACGCAGTACTTT.

The V gene is TRBV28, the J gene TRBJ2-3; a weak D match, TRBD1 (6 bases). CDR3 length equals 14 residues. V was pared by 3 bases and J by 3 bases, with 10 bases between. In germline, CDR1 is MDHEN, CDR2 SYDVKM. Here the CDR3 DNA reads TGTGCCAGCAGTTTTTTGCAGGGGACAGATACGCAGTATTTT. It codes for CASSFLQGTDTQYF.

The J gene is TRBJ1-1, the V gene TRBV7-9, with D maybe TRBD1 (5 bases). Trimming removed 1 base at V and 5 bases at J, with 20 bases between. The CDR3 loop spans 17 amino acids. Germline lookup yields CDR1 SEHNR and CDR2 FQNEAQ (reference sequence). The CDR3 sequence: CASSLGQTARGGTEAFF. The CDR3 nucleotides are TGTGCCAGCAGCTTAGGCCAGACAGCTAGGGGAGGAACTGAAGCTTTCTTT. Complete variable domain (other parts from reference TRBV7-9 and TRBJ1-1): DTGVSQNPRHKITKRGQNVTFRCDPISEHNRLYWYRQTLGQGPEFLTYFQNEAQLEKSRLLSDRFSAERPKGSFSTLEIQRTEQGDSAMYLCASSLGQTARGGTEAFFGQGTRLTVV.

The V call is TRBV18, the J call TRBJ1-1; 9 nucleotides align to TRBD1. The V segment lost 3 bases and the J segment 6 bases; nucleotides outside the gene matches: 2. CDR1 and CDR2 (germline): KGHSH, LQKENI. The CDR3 has 13 amino acids. CDR3 bases: TGTGCCAGCTCACCCGACAGGGGGGCTGAAGCTTTCTTT. Amino acid sequence: CASSPDRGAEAFF.

This clone was found once. V usage is TRBV30 and J usage is TRBJ2-5; 9 bases align to TRBD1. The CDR3 sequence is 15 residues long. The junction had 9 bases not matched to a gene; V was cut back by 3 bases and J by 4 bases. CDR1 is GTSNPN, CDR2 SVGIG, per germline (reference sequence). The CDR3 reads CAWRDTTGGGETQYF. CDR3 sequence (DNA): TGTGCCTGGAGGGATACCACAGGGGGCGGAGAGACCCAGTACTTC.

J is TRBJ2-1 and V is TRBV30; TRBD1 matches at 8 bases. Trimming at V came to 2 bases and at J to 9 bases, leaving 3 bases not matched to a gene. This CDR3 region has 12 residues. Germline CDR1 reads GTSNPN; CDR2 reads SVGIG (reference sequence). The CDR3 nucleotides read TGTGCCTGGAGTCCAGGGGGCGGTGAGCAGTTCTTC. It encodes CAWSPGGGEQFF.

The chain recombines TRBV19 with TRBJ2-7; a possible D gene is TRBD2 (5 bases). CDR3 length: 12 residues. Trimming took 3 bases from V and 4 from J, leaving 7 bases between them. Looked up from germline, CDR1 is LNHDA and CDR2 is SQIVND (reference sequence). CDR3 loop: CASSIGEYEQYF. Here the CDR3 DNA reads TGTGCCAGTAGTATTGGGGAGTACGAGCAGTACTTC.

The chain joins TRBV7-2 to TRBJ1-2; TRBD1 matches at 8 bases. V dropped 7 bases and J dropped 8; count of bases not matched to a gene: 12. The CDR3 runs 14 residues. CDR1 SGHTA and CDR2 FQGNSA come from the germline V gene. The CDR3 DNA is TGTGCCAGCACCGATTTCAGGGGGCGTTGGGGCTACACCTTC. It translates to CASTDFRGRWGYTF. The entire variable domain, with the rest obtained from reference TRBV7-2 and TRBJ1-2, is as follows: GAGVSQSPSNKVTEKGKDVELRCDPISGHTALYWYRQSLGQGLEFLIYFQGNSAPDKSGLPSDRFSAERTGGSVSTLTIQRTQQEDSAVYLCASTDFRGRWGYTFGSGTRLTVV.

This chain uses TRBV30 with TRBJ1-4; no reliable D call. The germline CDR1 and CDR2 sequences are GTSNPN and SVGIG (reference sequence). The V end was cut by 4 bases, the J end by 7 bases, with 10 bases between. This CDR3 has 12 residues. The CDR3 region is CAWNRGREKLFF. The CDR3 DNA reads TGTGCCTGGAATAGAGGTCGTGAAAAACTGTTTTTT. The complete variable domain, with remaining parts taken from reference TRBV30 and TRBJ1-4, reads SQTIHQWPATLVQPVGSPLSLECTVEGTSNPNLYWYRQAAGRGLQLLFYSVGIGQISSEVPQNLSASRPQDRQFILSSKKLLLSDSGFYLCAWNRGREKLFFGSGTQLSVL.

The rearrangement links TRBV18 to TRBJ2-3, with D perhaps matching TRBD2 (5 bases). This CDR3 contains 19 residues. The V gene lost 6 bases and the J gene lost 1 base, with 26 bases spanning the gap. Germline assignment: CDR1 KGHSH and CDR2 LQKENI. The CDR3 DNA is TGTGCCAGCTCCACCGGGGAGTCCTCCTCACCTCCTGGCACAGATACGCAGTATTTT. The encoded protein is CASSTGESSSPPGTDTQYF.

This clone showed up just once. The DNA of the CDR3 is TGCGCCAGCAGCCAACCCGGGACAGGGGCGGGGGCTGAAGCTTTCTTT. Residues: CASSQPGTGAGAEAFF. The genes are TRBV4-1 and TRBJ1-1, with 10 bases lining up with TRBD1. This CDR3 spans 16 amino acids. Germline V CDR1 and CDR2: MGHRA, YSYEKL. V was clipped by 2 bases and J by 6 bases; unmatched bases: 9.

As for this clone: In the same sample, other DNA sequences code for this CDR3. The J gene is TRBJ2-1, the V gene TRBV19; 11 bases line up with TRBD1. Looked up from germline, CDR1 is LNHDA and CDR2 is SQIVND (reference sequence). V shed 5 bases and J 6 bases; nucleotides not matched to a gene: 0. The CDR3 sequence is 13 residues long. Here the CDR3 DNA reads TGTGCCAGTAGTGGGACAGGGGGCAATGAGCAGTTCTTC. Its protein product is CASSGTGGNEQFF.

The gene calls are TRBV4-1 and TRBJ1-1, with D perhaps matching TRBD1 (6 bases). Germline V CDR1 and CDR2: MGHRA, YSYEKL. This CDR3 region has 16 residues. Trimming pared 4 bases from V and 1 base from J, leaving 16 bases between. The CDR3 loop reads CASSPETGSANTEAFF. The CDR3 DNA sequence: TGCGCCAGCAGCCCTGAAACAGGGTCGGCGAACACTGAAGCTTTCTTT.

This chain joins TRBV6-1 and TRBJ2-1; no definite D call. The CDR3 consists of 14 residues. Per the germline V gene, CDR1 is MNHNS and CDR2 is SASEGT. Deletions cut 3 bases from V and 8 bases from J, with 14 bases between. The CDR3 loop is CASSEFPQLDEQFF. For the CDR3, the DNA is TGTGCCAGCAGTGAGTTCCCCCAGTTGGATGAGCAGTTCTTC.

The V and J genes are TRBV11-3 and TRBJ2-7; tentatively, D is TRBD1 (5 bases). V was pared by 5 bases and J by 0 bases, with 14 bases between. The CDR3 length is 15 residues. Germline CDR1 and CDR2: SGHNT and YENEEA. CDR3 DNA sequence: TGTGCCAGCAGCAAAAACCAGGGATCCTCCTACGAGCAGTACTTC. This sequence encodes CASSKNQGSSYEQYF. Based on the CDR3 plus reference TRBV11-3 and TRBJ2-7, the full variable domain is EAGVVQSPRYKIIEKKQPVAFWCNPISGHNTLYWYLQNLGQGPELLIRYENEEAVDDSQLPKDRFSAERLKGVDSTLKIQPAELGDSAVYLCASSKNQGSSYEQYFGPGTRLTVT.

V gene TRBV4-3 combines with J gene TRBJ2-1; D ambiguous. Trimming stripped 0 bases from V and 10 bases from J, with 16 bases between. This CDR3 region has 15 residues. Germline-derived CDR1 and CDR2 are LGHNA and YSLEER. The CDR3 DNA reads as TGCGCCAGCAGCCAAGAGTTGGAGCCCGGTAGGGAGCAGTTCTTC. Its protein product is CASSQELEPGREQFF.

This rearrangement joins TRBV18 to TRBJ1-1, with a tentative D call TRBD1 (5 bases). The CDR3 length is 15 residues. Germline V lookup: CDR1 KGHSH, CDR2 LQKENI. V was cut by 2 bases and J by 3 bases, with 13 bases left in between. This CDR3 is CASSPWRGADTEAFF. CDR3 nucleotide sequence: TGTGCCAGCTCACCATGGAGGGGCGCGGACACTGAAGCTTTCTTT.

This chain joins TRBV6-5 and TRBJ2-1; 8 nucleotides match TRBD1. Unmatched junction bases numbered 5, after V lost 5 bases and J lost 8 bases. Germline values: CDR1 MNHEY, CDR2 SVGAGI. The CDR3 runs 13 residues. The chain's CDR3 is CASSRDRSYEQFF. CDR3 in DNA: TGTGCCAGCAGTAGGGACAGGAGTTATGAGCAGTTCTTC.

The chain has TRBV6-1 and TRBJ2-5; D not certain. Germline V lookup: CDR1 MNHNS, CDR2 SASEGT. The CDR3 totals 13 residues. With 2 bases removed from V and 1 base from J, the gap between germline ends came to 5 bases. Here the CDR3 DNA reads TGTGCCAGCAGTGAACAGGTCCAAGAGACCCAGTACTTC. Translating gives CASSEQVQETQYF.